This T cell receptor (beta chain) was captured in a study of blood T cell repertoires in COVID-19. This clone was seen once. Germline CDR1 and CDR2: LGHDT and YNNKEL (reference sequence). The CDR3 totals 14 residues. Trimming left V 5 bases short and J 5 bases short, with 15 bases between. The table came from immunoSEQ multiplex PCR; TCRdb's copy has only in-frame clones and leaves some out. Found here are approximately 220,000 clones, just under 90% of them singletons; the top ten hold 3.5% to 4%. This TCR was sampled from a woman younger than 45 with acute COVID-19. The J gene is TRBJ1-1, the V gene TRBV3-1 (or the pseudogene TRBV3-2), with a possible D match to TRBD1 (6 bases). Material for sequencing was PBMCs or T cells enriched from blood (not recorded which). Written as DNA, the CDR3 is TGTGCCAGCAGCTCCACCGACAGGTTGACTGAAGCTTTCTTT. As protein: CASSSTDRLTEAFF.